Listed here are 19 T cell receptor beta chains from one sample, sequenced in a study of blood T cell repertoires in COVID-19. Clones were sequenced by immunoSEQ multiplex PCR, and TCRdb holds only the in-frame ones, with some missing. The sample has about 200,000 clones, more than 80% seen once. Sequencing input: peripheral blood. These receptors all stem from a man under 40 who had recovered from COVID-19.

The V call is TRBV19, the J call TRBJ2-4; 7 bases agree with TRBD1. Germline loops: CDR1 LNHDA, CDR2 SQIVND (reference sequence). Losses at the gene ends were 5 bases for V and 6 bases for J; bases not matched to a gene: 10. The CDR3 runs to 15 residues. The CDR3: CASSLGEGAGNIQYF. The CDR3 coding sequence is TGTGCCAGTAGTCTCGGTGAGGGGGCGGGAAACATTCAGTACTTC.

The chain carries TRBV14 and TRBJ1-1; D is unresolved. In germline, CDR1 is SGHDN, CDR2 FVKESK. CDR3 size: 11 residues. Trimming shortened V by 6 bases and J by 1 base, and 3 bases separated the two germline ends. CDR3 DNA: TGTGCCAGCAGTCGGAACACTGAAGCTTTCTTT. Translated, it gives CASSRNTEAFF. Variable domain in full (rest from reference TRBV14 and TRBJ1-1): EAGVTQFPSHSVIEKGQTVTLRCDPISGHDNLYWYRRVMGKEIKFLLHFVKESKQDESGMPNNRFLAERTGGTYSTLKVQPAELEDSGVYFCASSRNTEAFFGQGTRLTVV.

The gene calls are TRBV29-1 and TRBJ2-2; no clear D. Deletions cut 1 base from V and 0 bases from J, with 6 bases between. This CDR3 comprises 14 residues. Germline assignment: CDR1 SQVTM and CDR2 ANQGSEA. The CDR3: CSVEGHTNTGELFF. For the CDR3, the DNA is TGCAGCGTTGAAGGACATACGAACACCGGGGAGCTGTTTTTT.

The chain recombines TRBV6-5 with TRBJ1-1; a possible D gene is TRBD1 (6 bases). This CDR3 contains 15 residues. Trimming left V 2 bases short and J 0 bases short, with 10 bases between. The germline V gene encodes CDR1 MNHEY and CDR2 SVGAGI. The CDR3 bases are TGTGCCAGCAGTTACGGACAGACGATGAACACTGAAGCTTTCTTT. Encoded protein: CASSYGQTMNTEAFF.

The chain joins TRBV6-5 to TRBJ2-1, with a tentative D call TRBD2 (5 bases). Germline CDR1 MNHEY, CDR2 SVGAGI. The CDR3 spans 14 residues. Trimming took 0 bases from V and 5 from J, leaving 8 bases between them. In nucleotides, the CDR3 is TGTGCCAGCAGTTACTCCCCAGCGGACAATGAGCAGTTCTTC. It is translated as CASSYSPADNEQFF.

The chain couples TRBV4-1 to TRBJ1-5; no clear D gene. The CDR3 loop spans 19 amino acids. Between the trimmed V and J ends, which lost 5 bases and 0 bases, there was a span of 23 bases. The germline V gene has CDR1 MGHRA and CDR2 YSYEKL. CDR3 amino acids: CASSEYPGLGPNSNQPQHF. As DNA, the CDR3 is TGCGCCAGCAGCGAATACCCTGGTTTGGGCCCAAATAGCAATCAGCCCCAGCATTTT.

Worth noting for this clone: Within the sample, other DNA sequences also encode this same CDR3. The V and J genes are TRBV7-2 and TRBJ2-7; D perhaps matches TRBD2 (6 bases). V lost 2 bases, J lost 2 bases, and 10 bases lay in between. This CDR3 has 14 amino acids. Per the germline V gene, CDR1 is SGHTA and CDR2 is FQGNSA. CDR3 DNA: TGTGCCAGCAGCTTAAGTGGGGGGACCTACGAGCAGTACTTC. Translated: CASSLSGGTYEQYF.

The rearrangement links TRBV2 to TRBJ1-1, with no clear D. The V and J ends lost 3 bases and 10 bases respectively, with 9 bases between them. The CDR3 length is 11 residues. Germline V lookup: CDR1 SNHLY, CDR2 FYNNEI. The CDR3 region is CASSDRSRAFF. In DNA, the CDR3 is TGTGCCAGCAGTGACCGTTCCAGAGCTTTCTTT.

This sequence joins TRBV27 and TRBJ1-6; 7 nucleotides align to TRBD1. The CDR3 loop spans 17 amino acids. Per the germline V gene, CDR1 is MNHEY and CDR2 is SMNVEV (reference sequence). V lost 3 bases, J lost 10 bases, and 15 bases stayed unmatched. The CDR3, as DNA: TGTGCCAGCAGTTTTCGGACAGGAGGGGTTATTGAGTCACCCCTCCACTTT. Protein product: CASSFRTGGVIESPLHF.

The CDR3 DNA sequence: TGTGCCAGCAGCTTGGGGTCAGGGGGCAAAGCTTTCTTT. Its protein is CASSLGSGGKAFF. The chain combines TRBV5-8 with TRBJ1-1; 8 positions match TRBD1. V lost 0 bases and J lost 9; bases outside the gene matches: 4. This CDR3 spans 13 amino acids. Germline V gene data show CDR1 as SGHTS and CDR2 as YDEGEE.

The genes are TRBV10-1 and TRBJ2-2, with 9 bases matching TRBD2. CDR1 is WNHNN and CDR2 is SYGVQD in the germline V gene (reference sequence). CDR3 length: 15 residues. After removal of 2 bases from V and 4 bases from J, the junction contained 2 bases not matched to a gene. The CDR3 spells CASSEAAGGTGELFF. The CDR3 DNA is TGCGCCAGCAGTGAGGCAGCGGGGGGCACCGGGGAGCTGTTTTTT.

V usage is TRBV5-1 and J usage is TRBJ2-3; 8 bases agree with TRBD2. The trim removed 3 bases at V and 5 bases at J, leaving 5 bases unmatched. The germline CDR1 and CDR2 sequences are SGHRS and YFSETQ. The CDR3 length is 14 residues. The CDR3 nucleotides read TGCGCCAGCAGCTGGGGACTAGTAGGAGATACGCAGTATTTT. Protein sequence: CASSWGLVGDTQYF.

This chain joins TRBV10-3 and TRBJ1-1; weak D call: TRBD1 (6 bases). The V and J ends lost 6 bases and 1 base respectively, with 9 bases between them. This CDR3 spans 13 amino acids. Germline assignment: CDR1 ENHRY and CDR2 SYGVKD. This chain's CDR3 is CAIRGQPNTEAFF. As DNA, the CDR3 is TGTGCCATCAGGGGACAACCGAACACTGAAGCTTTCTTT.

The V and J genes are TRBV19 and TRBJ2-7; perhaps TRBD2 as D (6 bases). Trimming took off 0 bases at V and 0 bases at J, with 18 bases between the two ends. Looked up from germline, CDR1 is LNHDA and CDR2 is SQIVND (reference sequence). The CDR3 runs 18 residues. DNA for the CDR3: TGTGCCAGTAGTATAGAGCCACTGGCGGGGTTTGACTCCTACGAGCAGTACTTC. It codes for CASSIEPLAGFDSYEQYF.

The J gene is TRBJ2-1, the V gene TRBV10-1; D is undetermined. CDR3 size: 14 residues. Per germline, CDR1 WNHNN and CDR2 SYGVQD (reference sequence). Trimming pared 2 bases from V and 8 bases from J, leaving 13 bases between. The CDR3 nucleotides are TGCGCCAGCAGTGAGGCCCTCCTGGGCTATGAGCAGTTCTTC. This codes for CASSEALLGYEQFF.

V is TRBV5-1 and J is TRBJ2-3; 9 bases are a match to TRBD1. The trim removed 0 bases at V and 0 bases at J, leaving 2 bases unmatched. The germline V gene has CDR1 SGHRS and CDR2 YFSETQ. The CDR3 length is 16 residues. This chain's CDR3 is CASSLADRGSTDTQYF. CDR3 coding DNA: TGCGCCAGCAGCTTGGCGGACAGGGGCAGCACAGATACGCAGTATTTT.

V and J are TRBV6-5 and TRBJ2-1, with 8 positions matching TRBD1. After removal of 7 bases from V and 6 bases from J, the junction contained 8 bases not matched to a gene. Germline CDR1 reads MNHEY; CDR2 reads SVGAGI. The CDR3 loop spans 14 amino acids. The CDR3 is CASTPLTGANEQFF. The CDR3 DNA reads TGTGCCAGCACCCCCCTGACAGGGGCCAATGAGCAGTTCTTC.

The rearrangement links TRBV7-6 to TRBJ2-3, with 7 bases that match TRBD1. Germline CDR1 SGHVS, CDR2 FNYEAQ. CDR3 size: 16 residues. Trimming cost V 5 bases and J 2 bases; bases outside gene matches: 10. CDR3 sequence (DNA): TGTGCCAGCAGCCCGAACTCGGGACAGTCCACAGATACGCAGTATTTT. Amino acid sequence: CASSPNSGQSTDTQYF. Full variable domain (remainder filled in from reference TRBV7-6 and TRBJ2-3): GAGVSQSPRYKVTKRGQDVALRCDPISGHVSLYWYRQALGQGPEFLTYFNYEAQQDKSGLPNDRFSAERPEGSISTLTIQRTEQRDSAMYRCASSPNSGQSTDTQYFGPGTRLTVL.

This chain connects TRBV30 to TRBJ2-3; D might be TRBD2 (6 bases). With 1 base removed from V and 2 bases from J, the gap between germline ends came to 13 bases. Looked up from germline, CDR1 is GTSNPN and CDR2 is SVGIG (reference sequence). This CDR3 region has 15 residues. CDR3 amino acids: CAWSAGVSNTDTQYF. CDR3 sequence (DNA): TGTGCCTGGAGTGCGGGGGTATCAAACACAGATACGCAGTATTTT.